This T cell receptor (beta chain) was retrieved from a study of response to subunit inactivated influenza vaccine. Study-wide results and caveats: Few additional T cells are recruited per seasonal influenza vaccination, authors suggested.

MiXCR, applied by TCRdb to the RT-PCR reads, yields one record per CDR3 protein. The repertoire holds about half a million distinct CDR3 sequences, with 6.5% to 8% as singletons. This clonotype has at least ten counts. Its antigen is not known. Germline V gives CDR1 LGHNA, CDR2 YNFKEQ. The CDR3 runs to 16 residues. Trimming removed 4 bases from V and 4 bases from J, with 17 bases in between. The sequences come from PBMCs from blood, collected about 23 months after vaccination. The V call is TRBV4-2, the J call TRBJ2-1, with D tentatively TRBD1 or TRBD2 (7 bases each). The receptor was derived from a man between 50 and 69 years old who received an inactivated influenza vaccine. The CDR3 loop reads CASSREGQQKYNEQFF. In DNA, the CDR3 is TGTGCCAGCAGCCGGGAGGGACAGCAGAAATACAATGAGCAGTTCTTC.